This T cell receptor beta chain was captured in a study of identical twins (dated by TCRdb to the mid-2010s). Turning to the overall study: To test whether fetal clonotypes persist, the study used deep sequencing on TCR alpha and beta repertoires from monozygotic twins, unrelated adults of various ages, and cord blood. To rule out contamination, replicate twin experiments were performed at different times with different library preparation protocols. Results the study describes overall, beyond this receptor: The excess sharing between twins in beta out-of-frame sequences was weaker because fewer shared sequences reduced the signal-to-noise ratio. Invariant T cells such as MAIT and iNKT could partly confound zero-insertion analyses, although diverse VJ usage argued against such confounding for most clonotypes. Because the same donors could not be followed over many years, conclusions were based on cross-sectional statistical analysis. Out-of-frame TCR alpha sequences shared between twins showed an excess of low generation-probability sequences compared with coincidental sharing between unrelated individuals. Fewer insertions were carried by abundant cord blood beta clonotypes, a similar but weaker trend appeared in young adult naive repertoires, and no such trend appeared in memory repertoires. Recombination models systematically underestimated out-of-frame TCR alpha sharing in monozygotic twins but agreed with sharing between unrelated individuals.

The library was generated by 5' RACE. Instrument used: Illumina HiSeq 2000. A universal primer binding site was added through template switching, and the final cDNA carried a unique molecular identifier so that TCR cDNA molecules could be counted accurately. Specific primers in the conserved constant-segment region were used to synthesize first-strand cDNA for the TCR alpha and beta chains. To control for contamination, every cDNA library carried two barcodes: a SMART-Mk sample barcode plus Illumina barcodes. TruSeq adapter sequences along with Illumina sample barcodes were introduced in two successive PCR steps. TCR alpha and beta cDNA libraries were sequenced on the Illumina HiSeq platform with custom primers. Processing in the source paper ran as follows. Raw reads were processed with MiGEC to extract unique molecular identifiers, and MiXCR was used to determine CDR3 positions. For each individual, recombination models were inferred using an EM algorithm with the repgenHMM and IGoR tools. The analysis of shared clonotypes was done with the tcR package in R, with sharing normalized by the product of cloneset sizes. Out-of-frame nonproductive sequences were analyzed to study raw recombination free of thymic and clonal selection effects. Using fastp trimming at Q25 and MiXCR clonotype assembly, TCRdb reanalyzed the public sequencing data and kept in-frame beta chains. Each record represents a unique CDR3 protein, reported with the most common genes and DNA among its rows. In this record, the V and J calls reflect TCRdb's handling and not the investigators' own analysis. This sample holds some 1,700,000 distinct CDR3 sequences; more than 30% were observed only once. The leading ten clones occupy about 0.27% of the sample.

Every donor was a healthy Caucasian. As regards this clonotype: It has no known antigen specificity. Base qualities are not at hand, and no much larger clone is one base apart.

From the cysteine up to the phenylalanine, the CDR3 has a length of 12 residues. Of the read, only the CDR3 DNA is kept; its 36 bases are in frame from base 1. CDR1 and CDR2 were assigned from the germline V gene (reference sequence) as DFQATT and SNEGSKA. This TCR derives from a newborn girl in good health. Sequencing used cord blood. The chain links TRBV20-1 with TRBJ2-4, with no D gene named confidently. TRBJ2-7 matches the DNA end more closely, so the J call is doubtful. The nucleotides read TGCAGTGCCCCGTTCGGGCCGTACGAGCAGTACTTC. Its protein reads: CSAPFGPYEQYF.